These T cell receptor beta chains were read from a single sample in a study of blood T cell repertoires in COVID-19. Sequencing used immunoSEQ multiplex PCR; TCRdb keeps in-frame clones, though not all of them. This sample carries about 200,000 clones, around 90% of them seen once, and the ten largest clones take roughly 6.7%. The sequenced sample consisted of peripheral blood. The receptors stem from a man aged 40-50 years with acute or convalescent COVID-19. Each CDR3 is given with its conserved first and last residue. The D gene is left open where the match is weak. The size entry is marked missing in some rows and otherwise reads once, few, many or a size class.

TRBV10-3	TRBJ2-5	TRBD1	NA	TGTGCCATCAGTGACCCCAGGACAGGGGTTGAAGAGACCCAGTACTTC	CAISDPRTGVEETQYF
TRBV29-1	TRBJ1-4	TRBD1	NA	TGCAGCGGTGGCGGTGGCAGGGGGAGCGAAAAACTGTTTTTT	CSGGGGRGSEKLFF
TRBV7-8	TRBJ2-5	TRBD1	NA	TGTGCCAGCAGCTTAAGACAGGGGTCGTACCAAGAGACCCAGTACTTC	CASSLRQGSYQETQYF
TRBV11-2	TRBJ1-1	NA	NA	TGTGCCAGCAGCGTCTTGAACACTGAAGCTTTCTTT	CASSVLNTEAFF
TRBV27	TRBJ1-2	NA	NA	TGTGCCAGCAGTCCGGACAGCTATGGCTACACCTTC	CASSPDSYGYTF
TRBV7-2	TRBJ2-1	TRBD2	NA	TGTGCCAGCAGCCAGGGACTAGCGGGGGGGCGAGGCAATGAGCAGTTCTTC	CASSQGLAGGRGNEQFF
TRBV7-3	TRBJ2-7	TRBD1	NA	TGTGCCAGCAGCCTTACAGGGGGCTCCTACGAGCAGTACTTC	CASSLTGGSYEQYF
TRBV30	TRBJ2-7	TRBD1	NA	TGTGCCTGGAGTCCCGACAGGGGAAGGTACGAGCAGTACTTC	CAWSPDRGRYEQYF
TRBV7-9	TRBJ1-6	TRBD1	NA	TGTGCCAGCAGCTTAGTGTCAGGGGGGTCACCCCTCCACTTT	CASSLVSGGSPLHF
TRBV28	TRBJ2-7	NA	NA	TGTGCCAGCAGTTTACCGTCGACGGGTCCAGCCTACGAGCAGTACTTC	CASSLPSTGPAYEQYF
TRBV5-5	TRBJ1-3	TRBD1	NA	TGTGCCAGCAGCTTGGGGACAGGGGGAAACACCATATATTTT	CASSLGTGGNTIYF
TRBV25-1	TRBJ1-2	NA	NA	TGTGCCAGCAGTGAATTGCGGGGCAGTAACTATGGCTACACCTTC	CASSELRGSNYGYTF
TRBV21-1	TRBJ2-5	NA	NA	TGTGCCAGCAGGGGGACTAGCGGGGCCAAAGAGACCCAGTACTTC	CASRGTSGAKETQYF
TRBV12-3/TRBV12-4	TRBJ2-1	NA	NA	TGTGCCAGCAGTTTAGGGCCCTGGCCAGAATTCTTC	CASSLGPWPEFF
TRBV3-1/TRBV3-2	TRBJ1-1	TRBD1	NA	TGTGCCAGCAGCCCCTCCCGGACAGGGGGCACTGAAGCTTTCTTT	CASSPSRTGGTEAFF
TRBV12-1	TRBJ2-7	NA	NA	TGTGCCAGCACCCTCTGGGGAGGCAGGGATAGCTACGAGCAGTACTTC	CASTLWGGRDSYEQYF
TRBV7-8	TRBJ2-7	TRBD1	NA	TGTGCCAGCAGCCTAGCCCAAGGGACAGCTTACACCACTTACGAGCAGTACTTC	CASSLAQGTAYTTYEQYF
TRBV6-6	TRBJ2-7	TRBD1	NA	TGTGCCAGCAGAATCGACAGGGGTTTCGGCTCCTACGAGCAGTACTTC	CASRIDRGFGSYEQYF
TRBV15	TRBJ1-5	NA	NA	TGTGCCACCAGCAGGATACAGGGAGCTAGGGGCAATCAGCCCCAGCATTTT	CATSRIQGARGNQPQHF
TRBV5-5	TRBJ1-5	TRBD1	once	TGTGCCAGCAGCTGGGGACAGGGGGCGAGTCAGCCCCAGCATTTT	CASSWGQGASQPQHF
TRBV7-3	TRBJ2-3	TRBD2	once	TGTGCCAGCAGCTCAGCGGGGAGCACAGATACGCAGTATTTT	CASSSAGSTDTQYF
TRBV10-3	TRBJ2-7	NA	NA	TGTGCCATCAGTGGCCTGACTACGGTAGGCGAGCAGTACTTC	CAISGLTTVGEQYF
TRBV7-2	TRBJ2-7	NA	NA	TGTGCCAGCAGCTTATCCGCCGCTACCCACGAGCAGTACTTC	CASSLSAATHEQYF
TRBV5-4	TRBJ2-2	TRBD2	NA	TGTGCCAGCAGCTCTGGGACTAGCGGGGGGGCTCACGGGGAGCTGTTTTTT	CASSSGTSGGAHGELFF
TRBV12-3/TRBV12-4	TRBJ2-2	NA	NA	TGTGCCAGCAGTTTTGTCTCCGGGGAGCTGTTTTTT	CASSFVSGELFF
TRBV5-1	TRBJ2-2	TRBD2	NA	TGCGCCAGCAGCTTCAGCGGGGGGTTCACCGGGGAGCTGTTTTTT	CASSFSGGFTGELFF
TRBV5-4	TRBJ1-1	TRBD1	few	TGTGCCAGCAGCTTGCAACAGGGGGCAGGGACTGAAGCTTTCTTT	CASSLQQGAGTEAFF
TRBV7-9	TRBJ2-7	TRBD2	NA	TGTGCCAGCAGTTCGTCGGGACTATCCTACGAGCAGTACTTC	CASSSSGLSYEQYF
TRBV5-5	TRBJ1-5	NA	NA	TGTGCCAGCAGCTCAATGGGGGGGTTGGGCAATCAGCCCCAGCATTTT	CASSSMGGLGNQPQHF
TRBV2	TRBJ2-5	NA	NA	TGTGCCAGCAGGGGCGACAGCCAAGAGACCCAGTACTTC	CASRGDSQETQYF
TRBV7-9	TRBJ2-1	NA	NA	TGTGCCAGCAGCGTGGACATTGCCAATGAGCAGTTCTTC	CASSVDIANEQFF
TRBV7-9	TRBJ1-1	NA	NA	TGTGCCAGCAGCGAAAGAGGTGGGACTGAAGCTTTCTTT	CASSERGGTEAFF
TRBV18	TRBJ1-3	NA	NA	TGTGCCAGCTCACCTATGGGGGCATCTGGAAACACCATATATTTT	CASSPMGASGNTIYF
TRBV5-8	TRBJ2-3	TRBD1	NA	TGTGCCAGCAGCTTGGAGGGGGCTTCTACAGATACGCAGTATTTT	CASSLEGASTDTQYF
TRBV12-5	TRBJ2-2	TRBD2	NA	TGTGCTAGTGGTTTGGTAAATAGCGGGAGTTGGGACACCGGGGAGCTGTTTTTT	CASGLVNSGSWDTGELFF
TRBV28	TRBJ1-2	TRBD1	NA	TGTGCCAGCAGCAGGACAGGGGGCGACGGTGGCTACACCTTC	CASSRTGGDGGYTF
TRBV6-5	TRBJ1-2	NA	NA	TGTGCCAGCAGTTACTCGCGGGGAACTGGCTACACCTTC	CASSYSRGTGYTF
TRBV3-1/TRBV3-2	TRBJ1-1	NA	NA	TGTGCCAGCAGCCATCAGAACACTGAAGCTTTCTTT	CASSHQNTEAFF
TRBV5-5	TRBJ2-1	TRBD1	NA	TGTGCCAGCAGCTTGGGACAGGGTGATATCAACAATGAGCAGTTCTTC	CASSLGQGDINNEQFF
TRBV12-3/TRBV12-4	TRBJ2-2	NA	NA	TGTGCGGGGAGGAGGAACACCGGGGAGCTGTTTTTT	CAGRRNTGELFF
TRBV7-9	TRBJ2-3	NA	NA	TGTGCCAGCAGCTCCCAGAGGGAGAATACGCAGTATTTT	CASSSQRENTQYF
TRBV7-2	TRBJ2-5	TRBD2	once	TGTGCCAGCAGCGGACTAGCCCAAGAGACCCAGTACTTC	CASSGLAQETQYF
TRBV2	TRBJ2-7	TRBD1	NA	TGTGCCAGCAACCTCGGGACAGGGGACGAGCAGTACTTC	CASNLGTGDEQYF
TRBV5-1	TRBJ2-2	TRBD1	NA	TGCGCCAGCAGCTTGGGACAGGGGGCCGGGGAGCTGTTTTTT	CASSLGQGAGELFF
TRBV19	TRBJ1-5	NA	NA	TGTGCCAGTAGTATATTGGCGGCTCAGCCCCAGCATTTT	CASSILAAQPQHF
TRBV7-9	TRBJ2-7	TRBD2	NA	TGTGCCAGCAGCTTAGGGGCGGGGGTCGCCTACGAGCAGTACTTC	CASSLGAGVAYEQYF
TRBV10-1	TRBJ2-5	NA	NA	TGCGCCAGCAGTGAGTCGGGGGTAGGGGGCCAAGAGACCCAGTACTTC	CASSESGVGGQETQYF
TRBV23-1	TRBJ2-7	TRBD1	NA	TGCGCCAGCAGTACCGGGACAGGGTGGTACGAGCAGTACTTC	CASSTGTGWYEQYF
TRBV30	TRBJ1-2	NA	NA	TGTGCCTGGAGAGAGGGTGGGGGCTACACCTTC	CAWREGGGYTF
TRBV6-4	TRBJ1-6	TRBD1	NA	TGTGCCAGCAGTGGGTCGGACAGGGCGGAAAATTCACCCCTCCACTTT	CASSGSDRAENSPLHF
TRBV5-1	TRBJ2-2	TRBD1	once	TGCGCCAGCACTTCCGGGACAGCAAACACCGGGGAGCTGTTTTTT	CASTSGTANTGELFF
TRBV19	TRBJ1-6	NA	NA	TGTGCCAGTAGTATCTCCCAGGCATCCTATAATTCACCCCTCCACTTT	CASSISQASYNSPLHF
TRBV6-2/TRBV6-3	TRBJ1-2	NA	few	TGTGCCAGCAGTAAAGCCTATGGCTACACCTTC	CASSKAYGYTF
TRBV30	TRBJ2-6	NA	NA	TGTGCCTGGAGTGTACCGGGGGGCGTCGGGGCCAACGTCCTGACTTTC	CAWSVPGGVGANVLTF
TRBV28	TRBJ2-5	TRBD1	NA	TGTGCCAGCAGTACACCGGGACAGGGGGCAGAGACCCAGTACTTC	CASSTPGQGAETQYF
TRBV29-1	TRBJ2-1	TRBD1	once	TGCAGCGCCAAGAGGGGGCGCGGATTAGGAGACAATGAGCAGTTCTTC	CSAKRGRGLGDNEQFF
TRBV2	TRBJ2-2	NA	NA	TGTGCCAGCAGTGAAGTACGGAGCACCGGGGAGCTGTTTTTT	CASSEVRSTGELFF